This entry describes one TCR beta chain. Its cognate antigen is unknown. The ends lost 2 bases at V and 6 bases at J; junction bases unmatched: 8. The CDR3 has 15 residues. The germline V gene has CDR1 SEHNR and CDR2 FQNEAQ (reference sequence). 60 Vbeta and 13 Jbeta primers were used in PCR. Assay: immunoSEQ multiplex PCR; the TCRdb copy retains only in-frame clones and omits some. The repertoire holds about 150,000 clones, 79% seen once, with just under 6.5% in the top ten. The entry originates in a study of cytomegalovirus exposure and HLA in healthy donors. Study as a whole: Early on, a data release was issued that held about 85 million unique TCRs from HLA-typed donors. Findings and limits, study-wide: A previous analysis found most TCR beta V segments productive roughly 87% or roughly 30% of the time.

This TCR was recovered from a middle-aged man in good health and CMV-seropositive. The chain carries TRBV7-9 and TRBJ2-7, with 9 bases lining up with TRBD1. The sample consisted of PBMCs. DNA for the CDR3: TGTGCCAGCAGCTTAAGGGACAGGGACCGCGGCGAGCAGTACTTC. It specifies CASSLRDRDRGEQYF.